This TCR beta chain was sequenced during a study of CD8+ T cells in alopecia areata. Only a few counts were recorded for this clone. V lost 5 bases to trimming and J lost 4 bases; unmatched junction nucleotides: 4. Germline-derived CDR1 and CDR2 are SGHTA and FQGNSA. CDR3 length equals 15 residues. Stated treatment: oral pan-JAK inhibitor, 5-10 mg twice daily. RNA was extracted and reverse transcribed into cDNA as the sequencing template. Assay: immunoSEQ multiplex PCR; the TCRdb copy retains only in-frame clones and omits some. The sample includes 60,000 to 85,000 clones, approximately 30% of them seen just once.

The V call is TRBV7-2, the J call TRBJ2-1; 11 bases agree with TRBD2. The source of this sequence is a human donor with alopecia areata. The sequenced sample was CD8+ T cells sorted from blood, obtained at week 4, from a patient treated with tofacitinib. The CDR3 region is CASSIRLAGYNEQFF. The CDR3, as DNA: TGTGCCAGCAGCATAAGACTAGCGGGGTACAATGAGCAGTTCTTC. The variable domain in full, completed from reference TRBV7-2 and TRBJ2-1, reads GAGVSQSPSNKVTEKGKDVELRCDPISGHTALYWYRQSLGQGLEFLIYFQGNSAPDKSGLPSDRFSAERTGGSVSTLTIQRTQQEDSAVYLCASSIRLAGYNEQFFGPGTRLTVL.